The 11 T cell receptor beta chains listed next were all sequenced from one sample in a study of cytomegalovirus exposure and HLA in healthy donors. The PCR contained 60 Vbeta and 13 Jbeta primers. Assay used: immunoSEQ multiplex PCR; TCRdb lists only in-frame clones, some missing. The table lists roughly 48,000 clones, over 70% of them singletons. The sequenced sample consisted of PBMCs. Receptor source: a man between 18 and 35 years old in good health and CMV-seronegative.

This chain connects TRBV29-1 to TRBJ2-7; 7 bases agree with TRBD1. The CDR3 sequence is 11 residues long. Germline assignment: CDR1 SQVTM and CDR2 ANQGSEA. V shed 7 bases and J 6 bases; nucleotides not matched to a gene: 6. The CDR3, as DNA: TGCAGCGCCGAACAGGGGATCGAGCAGTACTTC. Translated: CSAEQGIEQYF.

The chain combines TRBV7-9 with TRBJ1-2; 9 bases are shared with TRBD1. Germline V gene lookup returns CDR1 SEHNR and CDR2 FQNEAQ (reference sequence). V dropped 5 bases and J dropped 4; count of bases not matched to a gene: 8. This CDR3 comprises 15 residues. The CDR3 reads CASSPQGTGIYGYTF. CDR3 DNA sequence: TGTGCCAGCAGCCCGCAGGGGACAGGGATCTATGGCTACACCTTC.

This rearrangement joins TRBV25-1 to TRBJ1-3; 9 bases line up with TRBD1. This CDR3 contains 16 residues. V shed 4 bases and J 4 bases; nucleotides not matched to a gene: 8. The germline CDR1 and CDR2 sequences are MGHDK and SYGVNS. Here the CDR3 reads CASSAPGTGKGNTIYF. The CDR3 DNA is TGTGCCAGCAGTGCCCCCGGGACAGGGAAAGGAAACACCATATATTTT.

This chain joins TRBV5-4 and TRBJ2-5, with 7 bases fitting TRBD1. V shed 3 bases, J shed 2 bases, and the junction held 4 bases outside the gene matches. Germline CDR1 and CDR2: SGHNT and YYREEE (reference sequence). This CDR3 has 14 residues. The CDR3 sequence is CASSYRGSQETQYF. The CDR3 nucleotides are TGTGCCAGCAGCTACAGGGGCTCTCAAGAGACCCAGTACTTC.

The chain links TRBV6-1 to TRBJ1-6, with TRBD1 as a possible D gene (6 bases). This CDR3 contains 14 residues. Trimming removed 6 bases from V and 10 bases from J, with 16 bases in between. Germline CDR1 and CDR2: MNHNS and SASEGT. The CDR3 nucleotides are TGTGCCAGCAGCAAGGGGGACAAAGGGTCACCCCTCCACTTT. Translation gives CASSKGDKGSPLHF.

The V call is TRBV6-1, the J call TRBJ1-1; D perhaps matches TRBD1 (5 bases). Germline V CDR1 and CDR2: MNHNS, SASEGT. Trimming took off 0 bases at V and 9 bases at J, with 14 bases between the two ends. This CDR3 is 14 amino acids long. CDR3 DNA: TGTGCCAGCAGTGAAGCCGGGGGATGGCGGCAAGCTTTCTTT. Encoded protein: CASSEAGGWRQAFF.

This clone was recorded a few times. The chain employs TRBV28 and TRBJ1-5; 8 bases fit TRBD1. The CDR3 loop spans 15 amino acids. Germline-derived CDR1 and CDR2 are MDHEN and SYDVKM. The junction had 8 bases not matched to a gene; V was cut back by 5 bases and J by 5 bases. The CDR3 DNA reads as TGTGCCAGCAGTAGTCCAGGGGGCAATGATCAGCCCCAGCATTTT. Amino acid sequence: CASSSPGGNDQPQHF.

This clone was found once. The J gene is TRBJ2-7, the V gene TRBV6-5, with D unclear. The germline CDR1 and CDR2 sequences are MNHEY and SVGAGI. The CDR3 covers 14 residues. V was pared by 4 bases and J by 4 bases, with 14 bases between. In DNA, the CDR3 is TGTGCCAGCAGTTCGCCAGGCCTCCGGTACGAGCAGTACTTC. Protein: CASSSPGLRYEQYF.

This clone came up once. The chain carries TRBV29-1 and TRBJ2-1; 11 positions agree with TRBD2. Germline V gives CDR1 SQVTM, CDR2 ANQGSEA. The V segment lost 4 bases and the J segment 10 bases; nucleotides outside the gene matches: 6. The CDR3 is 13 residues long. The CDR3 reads CSVVGLAGQEQFF. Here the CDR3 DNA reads TGCAGCGTTGTAGGACTAGCGGGCCAGGAGCAGTTCTTC.

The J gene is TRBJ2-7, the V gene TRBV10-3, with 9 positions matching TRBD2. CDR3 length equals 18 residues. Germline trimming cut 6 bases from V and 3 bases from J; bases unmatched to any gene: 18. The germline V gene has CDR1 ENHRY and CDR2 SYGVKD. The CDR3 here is CAIRPTTGTSKESYEQYF. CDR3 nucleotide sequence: TGTGCCATCAGGCCTACCACCGGGACTAGCAAGGAAAGCTACGAGCAGTACTTC.

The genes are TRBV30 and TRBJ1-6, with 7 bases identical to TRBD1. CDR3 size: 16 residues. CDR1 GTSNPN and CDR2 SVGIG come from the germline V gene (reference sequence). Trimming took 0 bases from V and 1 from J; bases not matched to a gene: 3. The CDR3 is CAWSVQGWSYNSPLHF. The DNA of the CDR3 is TGTGCCTGGAGTGTACAGGGGTGGTCCTATAATTCACCCCTCCACTTT.